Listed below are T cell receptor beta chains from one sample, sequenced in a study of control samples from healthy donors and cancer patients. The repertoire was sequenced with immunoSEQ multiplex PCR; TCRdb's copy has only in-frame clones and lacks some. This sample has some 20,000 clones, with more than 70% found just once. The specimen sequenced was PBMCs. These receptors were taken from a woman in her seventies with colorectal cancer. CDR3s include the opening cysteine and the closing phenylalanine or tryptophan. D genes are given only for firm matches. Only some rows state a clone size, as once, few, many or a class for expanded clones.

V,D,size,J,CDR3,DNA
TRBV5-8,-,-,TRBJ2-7,CASSWDISYEQYF,TGTGCCAGCAGCTGGGATATCTCCTACGAGCAGTACTTC
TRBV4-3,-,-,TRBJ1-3,CASSQDPSSGNTIYF,TGCGCCAGCAGCCAAGATCCAAGCTCTGGAAACACCATATATTTT
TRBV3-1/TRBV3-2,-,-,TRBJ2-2,CASRFGSTGELFF,TGTGCCAGCAGGTTTGGCAGCACCGGGGAGCTGTTTTTT
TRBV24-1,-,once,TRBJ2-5,CATSDGKTQYF,TGTGCCACCAGTGATGGCAAGACCCAGTACTTC
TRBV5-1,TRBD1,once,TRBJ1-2,CASSLGTGTYGYTF,TGCGCCAGCAGCTTGGGGACAGGGACCTATGGCTACACCTTC
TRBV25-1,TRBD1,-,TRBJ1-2,CASSESGTGGRGTF,TGTGCCAGCAGTGAATCCGGGACAGGGGGAAGGGGCACCTTC
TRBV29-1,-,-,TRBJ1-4,CSVAYLRHEKLFF,TGCAGCGTTGCCTACCTTAGGCATGAAAAACTGTTTTTT
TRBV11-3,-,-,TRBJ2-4,CASEGRDIQYF,TGTGCCAGCGAGGGACGCGACATTCAGTACTTC
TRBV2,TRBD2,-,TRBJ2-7,CASSHDGTSGTYEQYF,TGTGCCAGCAGCCACGACGGGACTAGCGGGACCTACGAGCAGTACTTC
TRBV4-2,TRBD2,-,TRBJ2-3,CASRRIAGSTDTQYF,TGTGCCAGCAGACGCATAGCGGGGAGCACAGATACGCAGTATTTT
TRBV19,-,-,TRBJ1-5,CASSIAGPNQPQHF,TGTGCCAGTAGTATTGCCGGCCCCAATCAGCCCCAGCATTTT
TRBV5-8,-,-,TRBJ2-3,CASSLSGSTDTQYF,TGTGCCAGCAGCTTGAGTGGAAGCACAGATACGCAGTATTTT
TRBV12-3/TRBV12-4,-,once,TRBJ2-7,CASSLGYEQYF,TGTGCCAGCAGTTTAGGGTACGAGCAGTACTTC
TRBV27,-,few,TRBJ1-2,CASSRGQSYYGYTF,TGTGCCAGCAGCCGAGGACAGTCTTACTATGGCTACACCTTC
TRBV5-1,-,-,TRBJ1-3,CASSLDGDLPEHFGNTIYF,TGCGCCAGCAGCTTGGATGGGGATTTGCCCGAGCACTTTGGAAACACCATATATTTT
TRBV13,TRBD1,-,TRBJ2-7,CASSWRQGAYEQYF,TGTGCCAGCAGCTGGAGACAGGGGGCGTACGAGCAGTACTTC
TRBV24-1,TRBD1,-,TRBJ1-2,CATSSTGDANYGYTF,TGTGCCACCAGTTCTACAGGGGACGCTAACTATGGCTACACCTTC
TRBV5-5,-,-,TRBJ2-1,CASSQDGAGNEQFF,TGTGCCAGCAGCCAGGACGGGGCGGGCAATGAGCAGTTCTTC
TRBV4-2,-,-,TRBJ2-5,CASSQDRGNQETQYF,TGTGCCAGCAGCCAAGACAGGGGAAACCAAGAGACCCAGTACTTC
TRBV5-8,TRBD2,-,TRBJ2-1,CASSLRSLAGGIYNEQFF,TGTGCCAGCAGCTTAAGGTCATTAGCGGGAGGGATATACAATGAGCAGTTCTTC
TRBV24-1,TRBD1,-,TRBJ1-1,CATRPNRQGGTEAFF,TGTGCCACCAGGCCAAATAGACAGGGGGGCACTGAAGCTTTCTTT
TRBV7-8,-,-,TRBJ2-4,CASSFTRTFAKNIQYF,TGTGCCAGCAGCTTTACTCGTACCTTTGCCAAAAACATTCAGTACTTC
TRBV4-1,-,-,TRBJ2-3,CASSHGGPEQRDTQYF,TGCGCCAGCAGCCATGGGGGACCCGAACAAAGAGATACGCAGTATTTT
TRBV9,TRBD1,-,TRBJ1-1,CASSVYSDRGGMNTEAFF,TGTGCCAGCAGCGTATATTCGGACAGGGGCGGGATGAACACTGAAGCTTTCTTT
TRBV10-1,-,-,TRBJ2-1,CASLLFDEQFF,TGCGCCAGCCTTCTGTTTGATGAGCAGTTCTTC
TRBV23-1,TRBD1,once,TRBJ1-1,CASSQRQGALNTEAFF,TGCGCCAGCAGTCAACGGCAGGGGGCGTTGAACACTGAAGCTTTCTTT
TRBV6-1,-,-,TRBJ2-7,CASSEKPWAAGGSYEQYF,TGTGCCAGCAGTGAAAAACCCTGGGCAGCTGGAGGCTCCTACGAGCAGTACTTC